This is a list of T cell receptor beta chains from one sample in a study of T cells in Graves' hyperthyroidism and ophthalmopathy. TCRdb re-derived calls from the multiplex PCR reads in MiXCR, one entry per CDR3 protein. The data contain a few hundred thousand distinct CDR3 sequences, less than 25% of them seen just once; the ten biggest clones take up around 27%. Sequenced material: blood. These receptors were collected from a man between 18 and 35 years old with Graves' hyperthyroidism. Each CDR3 is given with its conserved first and last residue. The D gene is left open where the match is weak. Where a row states a size, it is once, few, many or the class of an expanded clone; other rows omit it.

TRBJ1-2 | TRBD1 | many | TRBV12-3/TRBV12-4 | CASSLGQRYGYTF
TRBJ2-2 | . | many | TRBV15 | CATSSRRDTGELFF
TRBJ1-2 | . | many | TRBV12-3/TRBV12-4 | CASTLDRNYGYTF
TRBJ1-6 | . | once | TRBV14 | CASSQDAVIGSPLHF
TRBJ2-7 | . | many | TRBV28 | CASPRGADEQYF
TRBJ1-1 | . | few | TRBV20-1 | CSARDLRNTEAFF
TRBJ1-1 | TRBD1 | many | TRBV19 | CATSQGSNTEAFF
TRBJ1-1 | . | . | TRBV20-1 | CSAKPDLNTEAFF
TRBJ1-2 | . | . | TRBV20-1 | CSARGGPNYGYTF
TRBJ2-7 | . | few | TRBV7-9 | CASSLGETAIYEQYF
TRBJ2-7 | . | . | TRBV29-1 | CSVAQGRPDQQYF
TRBJ1-2 | . | many | TRBV28 | CASRARGGYTF
TRBJ1-1 | . | many | TRBV6-5 | CASSSPRRGDTEAFF
TRBJ1-1 | . | many | TRBV6-1 | CASKQEENTEAFF
TRBJ1-2 | . | many | TRBV15 | CATSLPRTEANYGYTF
TRBJ1-1 | . | many | TRBV28 | CASMRGTEAFF
TRBJ2-7 | . | . | TRBV12-3/TRBV12-4 | CASTGGTLTYEQYF